Each of the 7 T cell receptor beta chains below was sequenced from the same sample in a study of molecular identifiers for immune sequencing clone quantification. TCRdb itself ran the PCR reads through MiXCR, one entry per CDR3 protein. The sample contains over 550,000 distinct CDR3 sequences, about 25% of which appear only once. The sample taken for sequencing was naive CD8+ T cells from blood, with Jurkat cell RNA spiked in. Subset: FACS-sorted CD8+CD4-CCR7+CD45RA+ naive T cells. Receptors originate from a human donor in good health. Some libraries in this study had Jurkat cell RNA spiked in.

Regarding this clonotype: A much bigger clone sits one base away, suggesting this may be a read error. This chain links TRBV6-5 with TRBJ2-3; 8 bases match TRBD2. V lost 6 bases and J lost 10; bases outside the gene matches: 12. CDR1 is MNHEY, CDR2 SVGAGI, per germline. The CDR3 runs 14 residues. CDR3 protein: CASSNGGAGDAQYF. CDR3 in DNA: TGTGCCAGCAGCAACGGGGGGGCCGGGGATGCGCAGTATTTT.

Details on this clonotype: This may be a read error, as it is one base from a much larger clone. CDR3 region: CASAEDGRFTDTQYF. The CDR3 region has the DNA TGTGCCAGCGCCGAAGATGGCAGGTTCACAGATACGCAGTATTTT. The chain has TRBV7-9 and TRBJ2-3; unclear D gene. The CDR3 is 15 residues long. The germline CDR1 and CDR2 sequences are SEHNR and FQNEAQ (reference sequence). The V gene lost 8 bases and the J gene lost 2 bases, with 17 bases spanning the gap.

The genes are TRBV19 and TRBJ2-6; D might be TRBD1 (6 bases). Per germline, CDR1 LNHDA and CDR2 SQIVND (reference sequence). The CDR3 contains 15 residues. The V end was cut by 3 bases, the J end by 1 base, with 7 bases between. CDR3 nucleotides: TGTGCCAGTAGTATTGGGACATCTGGGGCCAACGTCCTGACTTTC. It is translated as CASSIGTSGANVLTF. The full variable domain, rest sourced from reference TRBV19 and TRBJ2-6, is DGGITQSPKYLFRKEGQNVTLSCEQNLNHDAMYWYRQDPGQGLRLIYYSQIVNDFQKGDIAEGYSVSREKKESFPLTVTSAQKNPTAFYLCASSIGTSGANVLTFGAGSRLTVL.

Remarks on this clonotype: A much larger clone sits a single nucleotide away, making a read error possible. V gene TRBV5-3 combines with J gene TRBJ1-1; D is uncertain. TRBV5-3 falls under the ORF class, with uncertain function. The CDR3 loop spans 15 amino acids. The CDR3 here is CASSLDRWMNTEAFF. The CDR3 DNA reads as TGTGCCAGCAGCTTGGATCGGTGGATGAACACTGAAGCTTTCTTT.

The table lists this clonotype with a count of one. Compared with germline, one end of the junction differs, possibly owing to a read error. This sequence joins TRBV7-9 and TRBJ2-7, with TRBD2 identical over 12 bases. Germline V gene data show CDR1 as SEHNR and CDR2 as FQNEAQ (reference sequence). The CDR3 covers 14 residues. CDR3: CASSSSGRAYERYF. The CDR3 DNA reads as TGTGCCAGCAGCTCTAGCGGGAGGGCTTACGAGCGGTACTTC.

The chain is built from TRBV19 and TRBJ1-1, with D unresolved. The CDR3 spans 13 residues. Germline V gene lookup returns CDR1 LNHDA and CDR2 SQIVND (reference sequence). The germline V and J ends were trimmed by 7 bases and 2 bases, with 11 bases remaining between them. The CDR3 DNA follows: TGTGCCAGTACTTGGGGTCGTAACACTGAAGCTTTCTTT. It translates to CASTWGRNTEAFF.

Only a few counts were recorded for this clonotype. This sequence joins TRBV20-1 and TRBJ2-7, with 13 bases that match TRBD2. V gave up 6 bases and J gave up 7 bases; unmatched junction bases: 9. Germline CDR1 DFQATT, CDR2 SNEGSKA (reference sequence). The CDR3 length is 14 residues. CDR3 amino acids: CSAPKLAGGREQYF. In DNA, the CDR3 is TGCAGTGCACCTAAACTAGCGGGAGGGCGTGAGCAGTACTTC.